This entry lists 22 T cell receptor beta chains sequenced from one sample in a study of shared clonotypes between healthy human individuals. Assay: immunoSEQ multiplex PCR; the TCRdb copy retains only in-frame clones and omits some. The data show some 1.1 million clones, 77% seen once. The sequencing sample was made of memory CD4+ T cells from PBMCs. Subset denoted: CD45RA-negative fraction. Receptors originate from a man aged 18 to 35 in good health. Some clones in this sample may be carry-over from other donors' samples.

V gene TRBV28 combines with J gene TRBJ2-7; D is possibly TRBD2 (5 bases). V lost 7 bases, J lost 2 bases, and 15 bases lay in between. CDR1 is MDHEN, CDR2 SYDVKM, per germline. The CDR3 covers 14 residues. CDR3 bases: TGTGCCAGCACCCGTCCGGGAATAACCTACGAGCAGTACTTC. Translated: CASTRPGITYEQYF.

DNA for the CDR3: TGTGCCAGCAGACCTGGACAGGGGAACAGCAATCAGCCCCAGCATTTT. Its protein product is CASRPGQGNSNQPQHF. The chain carries TRBV5-8 and TRBJ1-5, with 9 bases identical to TRBD1. With 5 bases clipped from V and 1 base from J, the junction kept 7 bases outside the gene matches. CDR3 length equals 16 residues. The germline gives CDR1 SGHTS, CDR2 YDEGEE.

This clone appeared a few times. The rearrangement joins TRBV7-2 to TRBJ1-5; D unclear. The V end lost 5 bases, the J end lost 11 bases, and 16 bases lay between the germline ends. Germline V CDR1 and CDR2: SGHTA, FQGNSA. The CDR3 is 13 residues long. The CDR3 DNA sequence: TGTGCCAGCAGCCCCCATCGGGATGGGTCCCAGCATTTT. This encodes CASSPHRDGSQHF.

V usage is TRBV6-1 and J usage is TRBJ2-7; 7 bases match TRBD1. The J segment lost 2 bases and the V segment lost 4 bases, leaving 8 bases of the junction unmatched. Germline V gene data show CDR1 as MNHNS and CDR2 as SASEGT. The CDR3 is made up of 15 amino acids. The CDR3 coding sequence is TGTGCCAGCAGTGTCTCCGGGACAGTTACCTACGAGCAGTACTTC. Its protein product is CASSVSGTVTYEQYF.

The V gene is TRBV5-3, the J gene TRBJ1-2; a possible D gene is TRBD1 (5 bases). TRBV5-3 is an ORF, with its function uncertain. This CDR3 spans 15 amino acids. Trimming took 0 bases from V and 4 from J, leaving 13 bases between them. The CDR3 bases are TGTGCCAGAAGCTTGGGACAGAGCCCGCTCTATGGCTACACCTTC. Encoded protein: CARSLGQSPLYGYTF.

The genes are TRBV27 and TRBJ1-1; D ambiguous. Germline V lookup: CDR1 MNHEY, CDR2 SMNVEV (reference sequence). CDR3 length: 17 residues. The V and J ends lost 2 bases and 2 bases respectively, with 18 bases between them. As DNA, the CDR3 is TGTGCCAGCAGTTTAGTGGGATTCAGCGGCGGAAACACTGAAGCTTTCTTT. Protein: CASSLVGFSGGNTEAFF.

Comment on this clone: Distinct nucleotide sequences in the sample also encode this CDR3. The chain employs TRBV6-1 and TRBJ1-2; D perhaps matches TRBD1 (5 bases). Deletions cut 1 base from V and 6 bases from J, with 9 bases between. The CDR3 runs 13 residues. From germline, CDR1 is MNHNS and CDR2 SASEGT. The CDR3 DNA reads as TGTGCCAGCAGTGAAGGGAGAGGGGATGGCTACACCTTC. Its protein product is CASSEGRGDGYTF.

V is TRBV29-1 and J is TRBJ1-4; weak D call: TRBD1 (5 bases). Germline V lookup: CDR1 SQVTM, CDR2 ANQGSEA. V was cut by 3 bases and J by 2 bases, with 10 bases left in between. This CDR3 spans 14 amino acids. As DNA, the CDR3 is TGCAGCGTTGATGTCGAGGGGACTAATGAAAAACTGTTTTTT. Protein: CSVDVEGTNEKLFF.

The V gene is TRBV7-2, the J gene TRBJ2-4; unclear D gene. The CDR3 is 12 residues long. Germline lookup yields CDR1 SGHTA and CDR2 FQGNSA. V lost 5 bases and J lost 6, with 8 bases in between. CDR3 DNA: TGTGCCAGCAGCCCACGCATAAACATTCAGTACTTC. Protein: CASSPRINIQYF.

The chain recombines TRBV7-8 with TRBJ1-1; the match to TRBD1 covers 9 bases. Germline V gives CDR1 SGHVS, CDR2 FQNEAQ. This CDR3 has 16 amino acids. V shed 4 bases, J shed 5 bases, and the junction held 11 bases outside the gene matches. The CDR3 nucleotides are TGTGCCAGCAGCTCAAAGTTCGGACAGGGGAAGACTGAAGCTTTCTTT. This translates into CASSSKFGQGKTEAFF.

V and J are TRBV5-5 and TRBJ1-5, with TRBD1 as a possible D gene (5 bases). The germline CDR1 and CDR2 sequences are SGHKS and YYEKEE (reference sequence). The CDR3 runs to 16 residues. Trimming cost V 0 bases and J 7 bases, with 17 bases left between them. CDR3 in amino acids: CASSLAGPIGAQPQHF. Here the CDR3 DNA reads TGTGCCAGCAGCTTGGCCGGACCTATTGGGGCCCAGCCCCAGCATTTT.

The V and J genes are TRBV5-1 and TRBJ2-1; D is possibly TRBD2 (5 bases). The germline V gene encodes CDR1 SGHRS and CDR2 YFSETQ. This CDR3 comprises 14 residues. Trimming cost V 2 bases and J 5 bases, with 11 bases left between them. The DNA of the CDR3 is TGCGCCAGCAGCTTTTACTACGGGGACAATGAGCAGTTCTTC. It yields the protein CASSFYYGDNEQFF.

This chain links TRBV18 with TRBJ2-7; TRBD2 matches at 13 bases. Germline V gives CDR1 KGHSH, CDR2 LQKENI. The CDR3 has 17 residues. Trimming removed 3 bases from V and 6 bases from J; junction bases left unmatched: 11. The chain's CDR3 is CASSPPGLAGEGSEQYF. The CDR3 DNA sequence: TGTGCCAGCTCACCCCCCGGACTAGCGGGAGAAGGCTCCGAGCAGTACTTC.

The chain has TRBV15 and TRBJ2-1; a possible D gene is TRBD2 (5 bases). The CDR3 spans 13 residues. Germline CDR1 and CDR2: LNHNV and YYDKDF (reference sequence). The germline V and J ends were trimmed by 2 bases and 12 bases, with 14 bases remaining between them. DNA of the CDR3: TGTGCCACCAGCAGAATGGACCCGGGGAGGCAGTTCTTC. Translated, it gives CATSRMDPGRQFF.

This rearrangement joins TRBV7-2 to TRBJ2-3; TRBD2 agrees at 14 bases. CDR3 size: 16 residues. The junction had 2 bases not matched to a gene; V was cut back by 3 bases and J by 3 bases. Germline V gene lookup returns CDR1 SGHTA and CDR2 FQGNSA. CDR3 sequence reads: CASSFGLAGGTDTQYF. The CDR3 DNA follows: TGTGCCAGCAGCTTCGGACTAGCGGGAGGTACAGATACGCAGTATTTT.

As regards this clone: The germline gene is not matched at one end of the junction; a read error may be the cause. This same CDR3 is encoded by further DNA sequences in the sample. The chain has TRBV7-6 and TRBJ2-3, with D possibly matching TRBD1 (6 bases). The CDR3 is 17 amino acids. Germline CDR1 is SGHVS and CDR2 is FNYEAQ. CDR3 region: CASSLAGAGSSTDTQYF. The CDR3 nucleotides are TGTGCCAGCAGCTTAGCGGGGGCAGGCTCTAGCACAGATACACAGTATTTT.

The rearrangement uses TRBV7-2 and TRBJ2-7, with D tentatively TRBD2 (6 bases). Germline CDR1 is SGHTA and CDR2 is FQGNSA. V gave up 5 bases and J gave up 6 bases, with 17 bases separating them. The CDR3 spans 14 residues. The CDR3 DNA reads as TGTGCCAGCAGCCTTACGGAGGGAGAGGGCGAGCAGTACTTC. The encoded protein is CASSLTEGEGEQYF.

The chain uses TRBV7-2 and TRBJ1-1; D unclear. Germline CDR1 and CDR2: SGHTA and FQGNSA. There are 12 residues in the CDR3. Trimming pared 5 bases from V and 1 base from J, leaving 5 bases between. The CDR3 sequence: CASSRQNTEAFF. The CDR3 bases are TGTGCCAGCAGCCGACAGAACACTGAAGCTTTCTTT. Filled out from reference TRBV7-2 and TRBJ1-1, the complete variable domain reads GAGVSQSPSNKVTEKGKDVELRCDPISGHTALYWYRQSLGQGLEFLIYFQGNSAPDKSGLPSDRFSAERTGGSVSTLTIQRTQQEDSAVYLCASSRQNTEAFFGQGTRLTVV.

The rearrangement links TRBV5-1 to TRBJ2-1; D unclear. Germline V gene lookup returns CDR1 SGHRS and CDR2 YFSETQ. The CDR3 spans 14 residues. V lost 4 bases and J 7 bases, leaving 15 bases between the germline ends. DNA of the CDR3: TGCGCCAGCAGCCGGTTACCCGCCCTTAATGAGCAGTTCTTC. Amino acids: CASSRLPALNEQFF.

The rearrangement joins TRBV2 to TRBJ1-6; perhaps TRBD1 as D (5 bases). From germline, CDR1 is SNHLY and CDR2 FYNNEI. Trimming pared 7 bases from V and 8 bases from J, leaving 12 bases between. CDR3 length: 13 residues. The CDR3: CASTTARDSPLHF. In DNA form, the CDR3 reads TGTGCCAGCACAACCGCCAGGGATTCACCCCTCCACTTT. Full variable domain (missing parts from reference TRBV2 and TRBJ1-6): EPEVTQTPSHQVTQMGQEVILRCVPISNHLYFYWYRQILGQKVEFLVSFYNNEISEKSEIFDDQFSVERPDGSNFTLKIRSTKLEDSAMYFCASTTARDSPLHFGNGTRLTVT.

This clone was observed a single time. The chain joins TRBV21-1 to TRBJ2-7; the table calls TRBD1, which could not be checked here. TRBV21-1 constitutes a pseudogene. There are 16 residues in the CDR3. CDR3 in DNA: TGTGCCAGCAGGATCGAAGGCCCCCCAGGTATGGACGAGCAGTACTTC. This translates into CASRIEGPPGMDEQYF.

V usage is TRBV10-1 and J usage is TRBJ2-7; 10 bases match TRBD2. Germline loops: CDR1 WNHNN, CDR2 SYGVQD (reference sequence). Trimming took 4 bases from V and 6 from J; bases not matched to a gene: 6. This CDR3 comprises 14 residues. CDR3 DNA sequence: TGCGCCAGCAGTGCCACTAGCGGGACTGCCGAGCAGTACTTC. It yields the protein CASSATSGTAEQYF.